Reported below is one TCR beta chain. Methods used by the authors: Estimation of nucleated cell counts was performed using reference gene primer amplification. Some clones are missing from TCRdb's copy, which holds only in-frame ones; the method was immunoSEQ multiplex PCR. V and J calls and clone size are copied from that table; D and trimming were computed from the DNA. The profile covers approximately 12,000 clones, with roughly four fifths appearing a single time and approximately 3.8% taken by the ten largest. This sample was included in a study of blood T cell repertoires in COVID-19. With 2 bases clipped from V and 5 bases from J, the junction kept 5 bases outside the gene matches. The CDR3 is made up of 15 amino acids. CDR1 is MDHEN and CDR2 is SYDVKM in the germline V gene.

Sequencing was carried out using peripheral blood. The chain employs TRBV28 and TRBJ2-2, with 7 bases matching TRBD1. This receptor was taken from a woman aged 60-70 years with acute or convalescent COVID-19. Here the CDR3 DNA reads TGTGCCAGCAGTTTACAGGGGGACGGAACCGGGGAGCTGTTTTTT. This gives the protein CASSLQGDGTGELFF.